The clone carrying this T cell receptor beta chain has just one count. Antigen unknown. The CDR3 has 15 amino acids. V gave up 1 base and J gave up 4 bases; unmatched junction bases: 4. Germline V CDR1 and CDR2: LGHNA, YSLEER. The rectum was sampled with one to two pinch biopsies at colonoscopy. Before the diagnostic colonoscopy, ulcerative colitis patients were free of immunosuppressive medication. Sequencing depth was up to 500,000 reads per sample. Clones were sequenced by immunoSEQ multiplex PCR, and TCRdb holds only the in-frame ones, with some missing. The profile shows over 45,000 clones, around 78% of them singletons. These data belong to a study of pediatric ulcerative colitis. The study, taken as a whole, reports: Acute severe colitis showed lower rectal diversity from clonal expansions.

The source is a girl aged 10 to 17 with moderate ulcerative colitis. The chain combines TRBV4-3 with TRBJ2-3; 8 nucleotides agree with TRBD1. The sequenced material came from gut tissue. Written as DNA, the CDR3 is TGCGCCAGCAGCCAAGGGCAGGGGGCGCCAGATACGCAGTATTTT. Residues: CASSQGQGAPDTQYF.